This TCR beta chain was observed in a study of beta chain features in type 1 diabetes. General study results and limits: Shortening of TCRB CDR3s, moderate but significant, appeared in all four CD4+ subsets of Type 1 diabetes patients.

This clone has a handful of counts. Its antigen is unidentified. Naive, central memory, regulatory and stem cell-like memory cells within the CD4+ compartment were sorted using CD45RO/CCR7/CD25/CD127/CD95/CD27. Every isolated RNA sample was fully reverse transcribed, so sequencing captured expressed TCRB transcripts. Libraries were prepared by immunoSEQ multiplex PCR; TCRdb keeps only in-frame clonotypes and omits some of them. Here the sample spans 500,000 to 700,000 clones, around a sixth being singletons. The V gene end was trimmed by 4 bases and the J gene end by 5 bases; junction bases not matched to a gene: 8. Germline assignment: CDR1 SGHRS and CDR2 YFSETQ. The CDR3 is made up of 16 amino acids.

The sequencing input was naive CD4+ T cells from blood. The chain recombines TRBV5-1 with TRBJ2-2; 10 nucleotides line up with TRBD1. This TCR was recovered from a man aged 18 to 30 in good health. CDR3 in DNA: TGCGCCAGCAGCGAACGACAGGGGGCAAGGACCGGGGAGCTGTTTTTT. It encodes CASSERQGARTGELFF.